This TCR beta chain derives from a study of shared clonotypes between healthy human individuals. The CDR3 loop spans 14 amino acids. Germline lookup yields CDR1 ENHRY and CDR2 SYGVKD. Trimming shortened V by 4 bases and J by 3 bases, and 9 bases separated the two germline ends. Overall study results and limits: Apart from blood, nothing was sampled; tissue repertoires likely differ. Some naive CD4 clonotypes, roughly 5%, turned up in common across four donors.

To note about this clone: Its antigen is not known.

Per the original data handling: Junction-only sequences produced by ImmunoSEQ had no quality scores, so filtering differed. TCRdb's copy holds only in-frame clones and misses some; the assay was immunoSEQ multiplex PCR. That table gives V, J and clone size, and the DNA gave D and trimming. Of roughly 2.5 million clones in the sample, approximately 90% were seen once. Subsets obtained from CD4+ cells comprised CD45RA+ naive and CD45RA-negative memory cells. The receptor was derived from a man between 18 and 35 years old in good health. V and J are TRBV10-3 and TRBJ2-2; the D gene could be TRBD1 or TRBD2 (5 bases each). Sequencing used naive CD4+ T cells sorted from blood. As to subset: CD45RA+ positively selected. The CDR3 sequence: CAISGQGDTGELFF. The CDR3 DNA is TGTGCCATCAGTGGGCAGGGAGACACCGGGGAGCTGTTTTTT.